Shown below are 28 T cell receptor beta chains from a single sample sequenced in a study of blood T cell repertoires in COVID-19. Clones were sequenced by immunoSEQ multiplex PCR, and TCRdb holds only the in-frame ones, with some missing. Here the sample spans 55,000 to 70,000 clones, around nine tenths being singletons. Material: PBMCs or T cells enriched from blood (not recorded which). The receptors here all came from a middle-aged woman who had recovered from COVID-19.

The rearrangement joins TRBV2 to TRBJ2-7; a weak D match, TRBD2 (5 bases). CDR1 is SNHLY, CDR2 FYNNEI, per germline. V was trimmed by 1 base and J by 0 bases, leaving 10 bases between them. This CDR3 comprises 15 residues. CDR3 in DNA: TGTGCCAGCAGTGAAGATGAGCGGAGCTCCTACGAGCAGTACTTC. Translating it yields CASSEDERSSYEQYF.

Here the CDR3 DNA reads TGTGCCAGCATGAAGACAGGGCCCTCCTACGAGCAGTACTTC. Its translation is CASMKTGPSYEQYF. J is TRBJ2-7 and V is TRBV6-5; TRBD1 aligns across 7 bases. CDR1 is MNHEY and CDR2 is SVGAGI in the germline V gene. This CDR3 contains 14 residues. The trim removed 7 bases at V and 0 bases at J, leaving 6 bases unmatched.

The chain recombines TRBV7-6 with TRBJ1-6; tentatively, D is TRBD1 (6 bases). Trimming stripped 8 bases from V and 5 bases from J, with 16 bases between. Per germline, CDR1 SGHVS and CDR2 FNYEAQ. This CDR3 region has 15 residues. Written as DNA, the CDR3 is TGTGCCAGCGGCCAGGGGCAAACCAATAATTCACCCCTCCACTTT. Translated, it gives CASGQGQTNNSPLHF. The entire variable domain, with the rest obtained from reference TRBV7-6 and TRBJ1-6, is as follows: GAGVSQSPRYKVTKRGQDVALRCDPISGHVSLYWYRQALGQGPEFLTYFNYEAQQDKSGLPNDRFSAERPEGSISTLTIQRTEQRDSAMYRCASGQGQTNNSPLHFGNGTRLTVT.

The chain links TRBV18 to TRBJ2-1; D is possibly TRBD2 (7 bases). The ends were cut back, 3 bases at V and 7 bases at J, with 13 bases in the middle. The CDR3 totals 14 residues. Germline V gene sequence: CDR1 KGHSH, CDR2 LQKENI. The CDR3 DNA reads TGTGCCAGCTCACCGGAGGGGGGGCGTAATGAGCAGTTCTTC. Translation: CASSPEGGRNEQFF.

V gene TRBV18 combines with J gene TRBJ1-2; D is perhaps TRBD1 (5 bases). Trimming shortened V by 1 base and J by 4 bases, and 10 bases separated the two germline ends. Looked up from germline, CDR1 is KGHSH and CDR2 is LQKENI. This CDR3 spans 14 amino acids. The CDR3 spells CASSPQDNIYGYTF. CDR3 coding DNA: TGTGCCAGCTCACCACAGGACAACATCTATGGCTACACCTTC.

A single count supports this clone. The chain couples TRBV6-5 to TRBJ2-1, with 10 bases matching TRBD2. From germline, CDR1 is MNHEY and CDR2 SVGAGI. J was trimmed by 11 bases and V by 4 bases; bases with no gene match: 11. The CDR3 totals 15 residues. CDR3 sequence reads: CASSFPGLATIQQFF. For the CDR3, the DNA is TGTGCCAGCAGTTTCCCGGGACTAGCGACGATCCAGCAGTTCTTC.

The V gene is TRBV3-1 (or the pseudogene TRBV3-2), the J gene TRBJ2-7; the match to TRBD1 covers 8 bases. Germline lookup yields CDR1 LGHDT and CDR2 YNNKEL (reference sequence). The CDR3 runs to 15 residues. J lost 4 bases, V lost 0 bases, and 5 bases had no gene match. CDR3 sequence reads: CASSQEVGTGYEQYF. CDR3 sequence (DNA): TGTGCCAGCAGCCAAGAGGTGGGGACAGGTTACGAGCAGTACTTC.

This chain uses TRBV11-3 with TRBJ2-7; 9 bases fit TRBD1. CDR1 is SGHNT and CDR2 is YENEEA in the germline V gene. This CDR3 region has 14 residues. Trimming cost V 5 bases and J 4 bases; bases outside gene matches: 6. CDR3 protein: CASSLGTGFYEQYF. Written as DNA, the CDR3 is TGTGCCAGCAGCCTCGGGACAGGGTTTTACGAGCAGTACTTC.

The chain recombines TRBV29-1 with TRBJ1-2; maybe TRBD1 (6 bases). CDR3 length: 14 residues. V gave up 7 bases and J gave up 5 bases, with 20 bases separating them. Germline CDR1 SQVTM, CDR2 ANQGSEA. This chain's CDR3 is CSGGEQGIFYGYTF. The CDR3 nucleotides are TGCAGCGGGGGAGAACAGGGAATTTTTTATGGCTACACCTTC.

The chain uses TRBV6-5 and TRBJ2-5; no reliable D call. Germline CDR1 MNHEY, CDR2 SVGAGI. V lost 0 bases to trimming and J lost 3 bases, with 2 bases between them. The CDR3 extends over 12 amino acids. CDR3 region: CASSYSKETQYF. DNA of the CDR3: TGTGCCAGCAGTTACTCTAAAGAGACCCAGTACTTC.

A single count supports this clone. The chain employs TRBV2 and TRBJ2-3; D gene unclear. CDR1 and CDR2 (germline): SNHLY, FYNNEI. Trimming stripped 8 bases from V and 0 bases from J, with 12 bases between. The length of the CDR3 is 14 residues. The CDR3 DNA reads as TGTGCCAGCGGCCCACAGTCTAGCACAGATACGCAGTATTTT. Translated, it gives CASGPQSSTDTQYF.

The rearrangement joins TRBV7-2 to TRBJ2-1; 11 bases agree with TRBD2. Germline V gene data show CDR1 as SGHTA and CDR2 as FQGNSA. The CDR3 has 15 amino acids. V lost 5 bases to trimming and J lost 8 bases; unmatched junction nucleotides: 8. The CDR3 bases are TGTGCCAGCAGCGCCGGGACTAGCGGTTTCGATGAGCAGTTCTTC. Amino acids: CASSAGTSGFDEQFF.

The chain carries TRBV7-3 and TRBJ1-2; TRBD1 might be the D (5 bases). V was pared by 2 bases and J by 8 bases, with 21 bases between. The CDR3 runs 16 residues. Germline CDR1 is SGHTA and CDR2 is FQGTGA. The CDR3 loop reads CASSLGAGSHQGGYTF. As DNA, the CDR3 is TGTGCCAGCAGCTTAGGCGCCGGGTCCCACCAGGGCGGCTACACCTTC.

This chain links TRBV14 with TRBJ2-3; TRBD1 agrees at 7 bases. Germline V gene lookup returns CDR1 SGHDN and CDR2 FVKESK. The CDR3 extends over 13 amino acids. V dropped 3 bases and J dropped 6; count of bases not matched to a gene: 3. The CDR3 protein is CASSQDRLDTQYF. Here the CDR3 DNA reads TGTGCCAGCAGCCAGGACAGGTTGGATACGCAGTATTTT.

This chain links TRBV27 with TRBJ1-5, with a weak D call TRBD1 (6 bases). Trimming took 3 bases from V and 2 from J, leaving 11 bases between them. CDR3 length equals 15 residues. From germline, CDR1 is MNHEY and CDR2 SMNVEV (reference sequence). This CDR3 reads CASSFTQGRNQPQHF. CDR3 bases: TGTGCCAGCAGTTTTACACAGGGTCGCAATCAGCCCCAGCATTTT.

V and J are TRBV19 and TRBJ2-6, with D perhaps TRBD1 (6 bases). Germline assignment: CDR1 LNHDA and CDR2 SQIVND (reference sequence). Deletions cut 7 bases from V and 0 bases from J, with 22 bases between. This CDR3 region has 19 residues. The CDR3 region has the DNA TGTGCCAGTATGGCAAGGTTCGGACAGATCAGCTCTGGGGCCAACGTCCTGACTTTC. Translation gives CASMARFGQISSGANVLTF.

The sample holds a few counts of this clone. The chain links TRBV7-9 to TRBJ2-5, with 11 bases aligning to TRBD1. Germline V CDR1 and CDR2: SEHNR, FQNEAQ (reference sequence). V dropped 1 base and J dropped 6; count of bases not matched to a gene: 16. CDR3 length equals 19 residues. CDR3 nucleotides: TGTGCCAGCAGCTTAGAAGTCAAAATGCGGACAGGGGGCCCAAAGACCCAGTACTTC. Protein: CASSLEVKMRTGGPKTQYF.

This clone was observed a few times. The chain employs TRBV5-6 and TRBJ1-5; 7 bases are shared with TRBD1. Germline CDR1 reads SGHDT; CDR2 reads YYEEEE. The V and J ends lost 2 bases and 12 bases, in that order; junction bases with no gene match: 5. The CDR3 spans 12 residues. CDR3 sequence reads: CASSLGQEGQHF. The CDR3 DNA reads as TGTGCCAGCAGCTTAGGACAGGAAGGCCAGCATTTT.

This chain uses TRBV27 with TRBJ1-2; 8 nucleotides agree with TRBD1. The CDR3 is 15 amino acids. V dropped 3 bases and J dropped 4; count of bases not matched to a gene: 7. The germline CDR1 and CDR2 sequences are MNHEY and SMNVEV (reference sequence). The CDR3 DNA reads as TGTGCCAGCAGTTTCGGAGGACAGGGTAGCTATGGCTACACCTTC. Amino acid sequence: CASSFGGQGSYGYTF.

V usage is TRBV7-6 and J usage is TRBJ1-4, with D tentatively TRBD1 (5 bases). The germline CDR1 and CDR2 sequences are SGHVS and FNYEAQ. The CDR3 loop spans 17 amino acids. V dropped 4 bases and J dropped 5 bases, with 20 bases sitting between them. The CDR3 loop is CASSYSRAGNLNEKLFF. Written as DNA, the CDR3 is TGTGCCAGCAGCTACAGCCGTGCAGGGAACCTGAATGAAAAACTGTTTTTT.

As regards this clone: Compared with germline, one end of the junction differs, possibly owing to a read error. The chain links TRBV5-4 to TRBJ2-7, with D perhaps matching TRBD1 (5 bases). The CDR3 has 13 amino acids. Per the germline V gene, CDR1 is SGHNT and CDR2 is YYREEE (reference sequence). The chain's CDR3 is CASSLAADSVGHF. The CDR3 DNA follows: TGTGCCAGCAGCTTGGCTGCCGACAGTGTTGGTCACTTC.

The CDR3 DNA follows: TGCGCCAGCAGCCAAGCTGCGAGGGATCAGTTCTTC. Its protein is CASSQAARDQFF. The V gene is TRBV4-1, the J gene TRBJ2-1, with D perhaps TRBD2 (5 bases). This CDR3 is 12 amino acids long. Deletions cut 1 base from V and 13 bases from J, with 11 bases between. Germline CDR1 and CDR2: MGHRA and YSYEKL.

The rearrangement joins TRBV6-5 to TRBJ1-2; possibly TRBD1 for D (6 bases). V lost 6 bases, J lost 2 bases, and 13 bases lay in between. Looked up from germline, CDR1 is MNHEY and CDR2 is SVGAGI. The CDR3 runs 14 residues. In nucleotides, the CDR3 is TGTGCCAGCAGCGCCCGGGACAAGAACTATGGCTACACCTTC. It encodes CASSARDKNYGYTF.

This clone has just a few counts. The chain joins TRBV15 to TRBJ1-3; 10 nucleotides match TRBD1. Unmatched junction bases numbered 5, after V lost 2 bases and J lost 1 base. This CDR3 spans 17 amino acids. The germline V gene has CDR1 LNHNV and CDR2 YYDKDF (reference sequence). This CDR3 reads CATSRIRTGGSGNTIYF. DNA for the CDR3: TGTGCCACCAGCAGAATTCGGACAGGGGGTTCTGGAAACACCATATATTTT.

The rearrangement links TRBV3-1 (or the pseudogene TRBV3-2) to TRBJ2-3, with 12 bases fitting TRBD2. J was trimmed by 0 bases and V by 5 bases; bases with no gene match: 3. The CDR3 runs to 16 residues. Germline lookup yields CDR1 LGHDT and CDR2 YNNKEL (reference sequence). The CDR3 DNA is TGTGCCAGCAGCTCCGGGACTAGCGGGAGCACAGATACGCAGTATTTT. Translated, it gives CASSSGTSGSTDTQYF.

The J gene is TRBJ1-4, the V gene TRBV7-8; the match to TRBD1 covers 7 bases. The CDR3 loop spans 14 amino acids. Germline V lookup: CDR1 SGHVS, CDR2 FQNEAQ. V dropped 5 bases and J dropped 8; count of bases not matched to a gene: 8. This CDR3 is CASSPRTGVEKLFF. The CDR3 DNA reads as TGTGCCAGCAGCCCTCGGACAGGAGTGGAAAAACTGTTTTTT.

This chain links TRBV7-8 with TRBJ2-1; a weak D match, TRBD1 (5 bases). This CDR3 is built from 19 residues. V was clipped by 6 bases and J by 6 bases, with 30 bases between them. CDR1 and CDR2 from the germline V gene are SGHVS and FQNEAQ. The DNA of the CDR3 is TGTGCCAGCAGAGACAGCCTTACGCCCCTAGGAAGTGGTTTCAATGAGCAGTTCTTC. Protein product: CASRDSLTPLGSGFNEQFF. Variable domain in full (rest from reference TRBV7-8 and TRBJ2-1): GAGVSQSPRYKVAKRGQDVALRCDPISGHVSLFWYQQALGQGPEFLTYFQNEAQLDKSGLPSDRFFAERPEGSVSTLKIQRTQQEDSAVYLCASRDSLTPLGSGFNEQFFGPGTRLTVL.

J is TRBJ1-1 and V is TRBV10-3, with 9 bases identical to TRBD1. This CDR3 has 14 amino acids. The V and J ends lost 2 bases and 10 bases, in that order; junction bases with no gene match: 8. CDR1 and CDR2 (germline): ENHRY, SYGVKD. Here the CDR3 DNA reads TGTGCCATCAGTGAGGAGGGACAGGGCGAGGGAGCTTTCTTT. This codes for CAISEEGQGEGAFF.